A selection of T cell receptor beta chains follows, all from one sample in a study of shared clonotypes between healthy human individuals. Clones were read by immunoSEQ multiplex PCR, and TCRdb kept only the in-frame ones, dropping some. The sample has 2 million to 3 million clones, around 94% seen once. Sequencing used naive CD4+ T cells sorted from blood. These receptors came from a man aged 18 to 35 in good health. Both conserved end residues are part of each CDR3. The D gene is left open where the match is weak. A row's size may be missing; if present it is once, few, many or a size class.

CDR3aa: CASKISLNSPLHF
CDR3nt: TGCGCCAGCAAGATAAGCCTCAATTCACCCCTCCACTTT
len: 13
d_gene: -
j_gene: TRBJ1-6
abundance: -
v_gene: TRBV5-1

CDR3aa: CSVEAPLRGEQYF
CDR3nt: TGCAGCGTTGAAGCCCCCTTGAGGGGCGAGCAGTACTTC
len: 13
d_gene: -
j_gene: TRBJ2-7
abundance: -
v_gene: TRBV29-1

CDR3aa: CASSNLGKRANYGYTF
CDR3nt: TGTGCCAGCAGCAATTTGGGGAAGAGGGCTAACTATGGCTACACCTTC
len: 16
d_gene: -
j_gene: TRBJ1-2
abundance: -
v_gene: TRBV7-9

CDR3aa: CASSREKGAGELFF
CDR3nt: TGTGCCAGTAGCCGAGAGAAGGGGGCCGGGGAGCTGTTTTTT
len: 14
d_gene: -
j_gene: TRBJ2-2
abundance: -
v_gene: TRBV19

CDR3aa: CASSNGTDSYNEQFF
CDR3nt: TGTGCCAGCAGCAACGGGACAGATTCCTACAATGAGCAGTTCTTC
len: 15
d_gene: -
j_gene: TRBJ2-1
abundance: -
v_gene: TRBV21-1

CDR3aa: CASKGGTGASEGANVLTF
CDR3nt: TGTGCCAGCAAAGGGGGGACAGGGGCGTCCGAAGGGGCCAACGTCCTGACTTTC
len: 18
d_gene: TRBD1
j_gene: TRBJ2-6
abundance: -
v_gene: TRBV2

CDR3aa: CASSPQTRAGELFF
CDR3nt: TGTGCCAGCAGCCCTCAAACTAGGGCCGGGGAGCTGTTTTTT
len: 14
d_gene: -
j_gene: TRBJ2-2
abundance: -
v_gene: TRBV9

CDR3aa: CASSDRGQGTGELFF
CDR3nt: TGTGCCAGCAGTGACAGGGGGCAGGGCACCGGGGAGCTGTTTTTT
len: 15
d_gene: TRBD1
j_gene: TRBJ2-2
abundance: -
v_gene: TRBV28

CDR3aa: CASSYDGQGGEQYF
CDR3nt: TGTGCCAGCAGTTACGATGGACAGGGTGGCGAGCAGTACTTC
len: 14
d_gene: TRBD1
j_gene: TRBJ2-7
abundance: -
v_gene: TRBV6-6

CDR3aa: CAWRDRAKEKLFF
CDR3nt: TGTGCCTGGAGAGACAGGGCAAAGGAAAAACTGTTTTTT
len: 13
d_gene: TRBD1
j_gene: TRBJ1-4
abundance: -
v_gene: TRBV30

CDR3aa: CASSYSKFEQYF
CDR3nt: TGTGCCAGCAGTTACTCGAAATTTGAGCAGTACTTC
len: 12
d_gene: -
j_gene: TRBJ2-7
abundance: once
v_gene: TRBV6-6

CDR3aa: CASSSRGYEGYTF
CDR3nt: TGTGCCAGCAGCTCGAGGGGGTATGAGGGCTACACCTTC
len: 13
d_gene: -
j_gene: TRBJ1-2
abundance: -
v_gene: TRBV5-4

CDR3aa: CASRQNRDRGRGANVLTF
CDR3nt: TGTGCCAGTAGGCAAAACCGGGACAGGGGGCGCGGGGCCAACGTCCTGACTTTC
len: 18
d_gene: TRBD1
j_gene: TRBJ2-6
abundance: -
v_gene: TRBV19

CDR3aa: CASSDRVAAQETQYF
CDR3nt: TGCGCCAGCTCCGACCGCGTAGCGGCACAAGAGACCCAGTACTTC
len: 15
d_gene: -
j_gene: TRBJ2-5
abundance: -
v_gene: TRBV5-1

CDR3aa: CASSKGTIAETQYF
CDR3nt: TGCGCCAGCAGCAAAGGAACTATCGCGGAGACCCAGTACTTC
len: 14
d_gene: -
j_gene: TRBJ2-5
abundance: -
v_gene: TRBV4-1

CDR3aa: CASSPVPGLAGEVGNNEQFF
CDR3nt: TGCGCCAGCAGCCCGGTCCCGGGACTAGCGGGAGAGGTAGGGAACAATGAGCAGTTCTTC
len: 20
d_gene: TRBD2
j_gene: TRBJ2-1
abundance: -
v_gene: TRBV10-1

CDR3aa: CASSDVNGIFYEQYF
CDR3nt: TGTGCCAGCAGTGATGTTAACGGTATATTCTACGAGCAGTACTTC
len: 15
d_gene: -
j_gene: TRBJ2-7
abundance: -
v_gene: TRBV25-1

CDR3aa: CASSYSTPRGYTF
CDR3nt: TGTGCCAGCAGTTACTCGACTCCCCGTGGCTACACCTTC
len: 13
d_gene: -
j_gene: TRBJ1-2
abundance: -
v_gene: TRBV6-5

CDR3aa: CASSSTGDGYEQYF
CDR3nt: TGTGCCAGCAGTTCGACAGGGGATGGGTACGAGCAGTACTTC
len: 14
d_gene: TRBD1
j_gene: TRBJ2-7
abundance: -
v_gene: TRBV2

CDR3aa: CASSELRSWGTDTQYF
CDR3nt: TGTGCCAGCAGTGAACTACGGTCATGGGGCACAGATACGCAGTATTTT
len: 16
d_gene: -
j_gene: TRBJ2-3
abundance: -
v_gene: TRBV6-1

CDR3aa: CASSLGDYWNEQFF
CDR3nt: TGCGCCAGCAGCTTGGGGGACTACTGGAATGAGCAGTTCTTC
len: 14
d_gene: TRBD2
j_gene: TRBJ2-1
abundance: -
v_gene: TRBV5-1

CDR3aa: CASSQEGTGGAYNSGNTIYF
CDR3nt: TGCGCCAGCAGCCAGGAAGGGACAGGGGGCGCGTACAACTCTGGAAACACCATATATTTT
len: 20
d_gene: TRBD1
j_gene: TRBJ1-3
abundance: -
v_gene: TRBV4-3

CDR3aa: CASSEGWDPEAFF
CDR3nt: TGTGCCAGCAGCGAGGGTTGGGACCCTGAAGCTTTCTTT
len: 13
d_gene: -
j_gene: TRBJ1-1
abundance: -
v_gene: TRBV2

CDR3aa: CASSFSGANVLTF
CDR3nt: TGCGCCAGCAGCTTCTCTGGGGCCAACGTCCTGACTTTC
len: 13
d_gene: -
j_gene: TRBJ2-6
abundance: -
v_gene: TRBV5-1

CDR3aa: CASSEQGYGYTF
CDR3nt: TGTGCCAGCAGTGAACAGGGCTATGGCTACACCTTC
len: 12
d_gene: -
j_gene: TRBJ1-2
abundance: -
v_gene: TRBV6-1

CDR3aa: CASSFRDGNTEAFF
CDR3nt: TGTGCCAGCAGCTTCCGGGACGGGAACACTGAAGCTTTCTTT
len: 14
d_gene: -
j_gene: TRBJ1-1
abundance: -
v_gene: TRBV5-4

CDR3aa: CASSLEGTGNTIYF
CDR3nt: TGCGCCAGCAGCTTGGAGGGCACTGGAAACACCATATATTTT
len: 14
d_gene: -
j_gene: TRBJ1-3
abundance: -
v_gene: TRBV5-1

CDR3aa: CASTPQGYNSPLHF
CDR3nt: TGTGCCAGCACCCCCCAGGGTTATAATTCACCCCTCCACTTT
len: 14
d_gene: -
j_gene: TRBJ1-6
abundance: -
v_gene: TRBV6-1

CDR3aa: CAWSVLGSGAQYF
CDR3nt: TGTGCCTGGAGTGTACTAGGCAGCGGTGCCCAGTACTTC
len: 13
d_gene: -
j_gene: TRBJ2-5
abundance: -
v_gene: TRBV30

CDR3aa: CASSDGTRVGYTF
CDR3nt: TGTGCCAGCAGTGACGGGACACGGGTTGGCTACACCTTC
len: 13
d_gene: -
j_gene: TRBJ1-2
abundance: few
v_gene: TRBV2

CDR3aa: CASSQAPGQISNQPQHF
CDR3nt: TGCGCCAGCAGCCAAGCCCCGGGACAGATTAGCAATCAGCCCCAGCATTTT
len: 17
d_gene: TRBD1
j_gene: TRBJ1-5
abundance: -
v_gene: TRBV4-1

CDR3aa: CAWSVGGPFHEQYF
CDR3nt: TGTGCCTGGAGTGTTGGGGGCCCGTTCCACGAGCAGTACTTC
len: 14
d_gene: -
j_gene: TRBJ2-7
abundance: -
v_gene: TRBV30

CDR3aa: CASSLAYISSTGANTEAFF
CDR3nt: TGTGCCAGCAGCTTAGCGTATATTAGTTCGACAGGGGCGAACACTGAAGCTTTCTTT
len: 19
d_gene: TRBD1
j_gene: TRBJ1-1
abundance: -
v_gene: TRBV7-9

CDR3aa: CAAKKVGAYEQYF
CDR3nt: TGTGCCGCTAAAAAGGTCGGGGCCTACGAGCAGTACTTC
len: 13
d_gene: -
j_gene: TRBJ2-7
abundance: -
v_gene: TRBV5-4

CDR3aa: CASSPYGTSNTEAFF
CDR3nt: TGTGCCAGTAGTCCTTACGGGACCTCGAACACTGAAGCTTTCTTT
len: 15
d_gene: -
j_gene: TRBJ1-1
abundance: -
v_gene: TRBV19

CDR3aa: CASSLDRGPYNEQFF
CDR3nt: TGTGCCAGCAGCCTTGACAGGGGCCCCTACAATGAGCAGTTCTTC
len: 15
d_gene: TRBD1
j_gene: TRBJ2-1
abundance: -
v_gene: TRBV5-4

CDR3aa: CASSPRTGQEKLFF
CDR3nt: TGTGCCAGCAGTCCCAGGACAGGGCAAGAAAAACTGTTTTTT
len: 14
d_gene: TRBD1
j_gene: TRBJ1-4
abundance: few
v_gene: TRBV28

CDR3aa: CASSPLEAGLGVHEQYF
CDR3nt: TGTGCCAGCTCACCCCTCGAGGCAGGACTGGGAGTCCACGAGCAGTACTTC
len: 17
d_gene: -
j_gene: TRBJ2-7
abundance: once
v_gene: TRBV18

CDR3aa: CASSVTLGFTSGYNEQFF
CDR3nt: TGTGCCAGCAGTGTGACGTTGGGATTTACTAGCGGCTACAATGAGCAGTTCTTC
len: 18
d_gene: TRBD2
j_gene: TRBJ2-1
abundance: -
v_gene: TRBV2

CDR3aa: CASSEAAYNSPLHF
CDR3nt: TGTGCCAGCAGTGAAGCCGCCTATAATTCACCCCTCCACTTT
len: 14
d_gene: -
j_gene: TRBJ1-6
abundance: -
v_gene: TRBV6-1

CDR3aa: CASSQDIKGGRDQPQHF
CDR3nt: TGTGCCAGCAGCCAAGATATCAAAGGGGGTCGGGATCAGCCCCAGCATTTT
len: 17
d_gene: -
j_gene: TRBJ1-5
abundance: few
v_gene: TRBV4-2

CDR3aa: CASRGGTGAYEQYF
CDR3nt: TGTGCCAGCAGAGGCGGGACAGGGGCCTACGAGCAGTACTTC
len: 14
d_gene: TRBD1
j_gene: TRBJ2-7
abundance: -
v_gene: TRBV28

CDR3aa: CASSTTGQGHPYEQYF
CDR3nt: TGTGCCAGCAGTACCACGGGACAGGGACATCCCTACGAGCAGTACTTC
len: 16
d_gene: TRBD1
j_gene: TRBJ2-7
abundance: -
v_gene: TRBV28

CDR3aa: CAIRPGTGSTDTQYF
CDR3nt: TGTGCCATCAGACCGGGGACAGGGAGCACAGATACGCAGTATTTT
len: 15
d_gene: TRBD1
j_gene: TRBJ2-3
abundance: once
v_gene: TRBV10-3

CDR3aa: CASSPRETYRYTF
CDR3nt: TGTGCCAGCAGTCCTCGTGAGACTTATCGCTACACCTTC
len: 13
d_gene: -
j_gene: TRBJ1-2
abundance: -
v_gene: TRBV27

CDR3aa: CASSQIGQPQHF
CDR3nt: TGCGCCAGCAGCCAAATAGGTCAGCCCCAGCATTTT
len: 12
d_gene: -
j_gene: TRBJ1-5
abundance: -
v_gene: TRBV4-3

CDR3aa: CASGGIRYEQYF
CDR3nt: TGCGCCTCCGGGGGTATAAGGTACGAGCAGTACTTC
len: 12
d_gene: -
j_gene: TRBJ2-7
abundance: -
v_gene: TRBV10-2

CDR3aa: CASRSPQASPYEQYF
CDR3nt: TGTGCCAGCAGGTCCCCTCAGGCATCGCCCTACGAGCAGTACTTC
len: 15
d_gene: -
j_gene: TRBJ2-7
abundance: -
v_gene: TRBV7-2

CDR3aa: CAMNQLGHNTGELFF
CDR3nt: TGTGCCATGAATCAACTCGGACATAACACCGGGGAGCTGTTTTTT
len: 15
d_gene: -
j_gene: TRBJ2-2
abundance: -
v_gene: TRBV10-3

CDR3aa: CASSDVLVDLETQYF
CDR3nt: TGTGCCAGCAGTGACGTCCTAGTGGACCTAGAGACCCAGTACTTC
len: 15
d_gene: -
j_gene: TRBJ2-5
abundance: once
v_gene: TRBV2

CDR3aa: CASTPFGQETQYF
CDR3nt: TGTGCCAGCACCCCTTTCGGGCAAGAGACCCAGTACTTC
len: 13
d_gene: -
j_gene: TRBJ2-5
abundance: -
v_gene: TRBV5-5

CDR3aa: CATSTGTGVYEQYF
CDR3nt: TGTGCCACCAGCACCGGGACAGGGGTCTACGAGCAGTACTTC
len: 14
d_gene: TRBD1
j_gene: TRBJ2-7
abundance: once
v_gene: TRBV15

CDR3aa: CASSLDGTGGDSNQPQHF
CDR3nt: TGTGCCAGCAGCTTAGATGGTACGGGGGGGGATAGCAATCAGCCCCAGCATTTT
len: 18
d_gene: -
j_gene: TRBJ1-5
abundance: once
v_gene: TRBV11-3

CDR3aa: CASSSGQGIGYEQYF
CDR3nt: TGCGCCAGCAGCTCCGGACAGGGGATAGGCTACGAGCAGTACTTC
len: 15
d_gene: TRBD1
j_gene: TRBJ2-7
abundance: -
v_gene: TRBV5-1

CDR3aa: CAIKLVLRETQYF
CDR3nt: TGTGCCATCAAACTGGTCCTGAGAGAGACCCAGTACTTC
len: 13
d_gene: -
j_gene: TRBJ2-5
abundance: once
v_gene: TRBV10-3

CDR3aa: CASSPQLAGGYNEQFF
CDR3nt: TGTGCCAGCAGCCCTCAACTAGCGGGGGGATACAATGAGCAGTTCTTC
len: 16
d_gene: TRBD2
j_gene: TRBJ2-1
abundance: -
v_gene: TRBV7-2

CDR3aa: CSVEGLAGGAGSTDTQYF
CDR3nt: TGCAGCGTTGAGGGACTAGCGGGAGGGGCAGGGAGCACAGATACGCAGTATTTT
len: 18
d_gene: TRBD2
j_gene: TRBJ2-3
abundance: -
v_gene: TRBV29-1

CDR3aa: CASGPTGLSYEQYF
CDR3nt: TGTGCTAGTGGTCCGACGGGCCTCTCCTACGAGCAGTACTTC
len: 14
d_gene: -
j_gene: TRBJ2-7
abundance: -
v_gene: TRBV12-5

CDR3aa: CASSALLATEQYF
CDR3nt: TGCGCCAGCAGCGCCTTACTAGCAACCGAGCAGTACTTC
len: 13
d_gene: -
j_gene: TRBJ2-7
abundance: -
v_gene: TRBV5-1